This T cell receptor (beta chain) was sequenced in a study of cytomegalovirus exposure and HLA in healthy donors. In the study overall: HLA-typed donors contributed 65 million to 85 million unique TCRs, which were held in an early data release.

Germline CDR1 and CDR2: KGHSH and LQKENI. The CDR3 has 15 amino acids. Trimming stripped 3 bases from V and 3 bases from J, with 14 bases between. Both 60 Vbeta primers and 13 Jbeta primers went into the PCR. Data came from immunoSEQ multiplex PCR; TCRdb stores just in-frame clones and leaves some out. The sample holds about 190,000 clones; around 86% are singletons and the top ten take about 5.7%. This TCR derives from a man aged 40-49 years in good health and CMV-seropositive. The chain uses TRBV18 and TRBJ2-5; tentatively, D is TRBD1 (6 bases). Source material: PBMCs. The CDR3 protein is CASSPAQGREETQYF. As DNA, the CDR3 is TGTGCCAGCTCACCGGCACAGGGAAGGGAAGAGACCCAGTACTTC.